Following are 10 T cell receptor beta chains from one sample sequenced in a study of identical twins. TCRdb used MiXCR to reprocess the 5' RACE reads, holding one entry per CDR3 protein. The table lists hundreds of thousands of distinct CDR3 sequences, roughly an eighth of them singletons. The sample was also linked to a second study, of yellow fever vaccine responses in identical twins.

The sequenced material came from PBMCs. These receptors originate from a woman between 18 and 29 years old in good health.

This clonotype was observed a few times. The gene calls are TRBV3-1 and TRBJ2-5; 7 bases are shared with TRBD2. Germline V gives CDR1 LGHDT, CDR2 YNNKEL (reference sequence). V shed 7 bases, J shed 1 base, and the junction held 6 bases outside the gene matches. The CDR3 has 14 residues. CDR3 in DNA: TGTGCCAGCAACCCGGGACTATCCCAAGAGACCCAGTACTTC. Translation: CASNPGLSQETQYF.

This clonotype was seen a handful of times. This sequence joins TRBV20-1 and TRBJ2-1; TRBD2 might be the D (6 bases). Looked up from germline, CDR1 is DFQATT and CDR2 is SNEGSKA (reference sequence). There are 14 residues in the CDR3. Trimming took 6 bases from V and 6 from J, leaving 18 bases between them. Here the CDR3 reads CSARNLGGSNEQFF. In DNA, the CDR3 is TGCAGTGCCCGAAATCTTGGGGGGTCCAATGAGCAGTTCTTC.

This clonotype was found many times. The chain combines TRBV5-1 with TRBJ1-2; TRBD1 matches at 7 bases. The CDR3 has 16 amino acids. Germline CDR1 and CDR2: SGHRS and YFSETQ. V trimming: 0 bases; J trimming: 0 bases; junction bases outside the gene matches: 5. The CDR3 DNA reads TGCGCCAGCAGCTTGGACGGCAGGGGGGCTAACTATGGCTACACCTTC. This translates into CASSLDGRGANYGYTF.

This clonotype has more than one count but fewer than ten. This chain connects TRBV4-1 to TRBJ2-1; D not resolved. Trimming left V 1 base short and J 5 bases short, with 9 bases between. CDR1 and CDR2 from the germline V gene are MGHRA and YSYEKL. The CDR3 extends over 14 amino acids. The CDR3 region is CASSQAVRNNEQFF. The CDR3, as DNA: TGCGCCAGCAGCCAAGCGGTCCGAAACAATGAGCAGTTCTTC.

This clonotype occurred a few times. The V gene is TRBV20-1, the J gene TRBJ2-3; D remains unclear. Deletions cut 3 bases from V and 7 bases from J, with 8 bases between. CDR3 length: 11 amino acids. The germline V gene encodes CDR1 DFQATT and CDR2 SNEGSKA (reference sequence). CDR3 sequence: CSASSLNTQYF. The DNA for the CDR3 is TGCAGTGCTAGTTCGCTAAATACGCAGTATTTT.

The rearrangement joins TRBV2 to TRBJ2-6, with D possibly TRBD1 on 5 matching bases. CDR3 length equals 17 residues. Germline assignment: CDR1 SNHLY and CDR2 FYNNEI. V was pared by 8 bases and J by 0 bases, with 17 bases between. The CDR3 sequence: CASDSFYATSGANVLTF. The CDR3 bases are TGTGCCAGCGACAGTTTTTACGCGACCTCTGGGGCCAACGTCCTGACTTTC.

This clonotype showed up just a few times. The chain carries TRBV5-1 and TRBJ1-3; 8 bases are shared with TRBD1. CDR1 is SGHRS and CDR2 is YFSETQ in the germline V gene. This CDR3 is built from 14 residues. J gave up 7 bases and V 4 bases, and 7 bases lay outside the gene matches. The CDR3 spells CASSTGQGRNTIYF. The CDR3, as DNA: TGCGCCAGCAGCACAGGACAGGGTCGGAACACCATATATTTT.

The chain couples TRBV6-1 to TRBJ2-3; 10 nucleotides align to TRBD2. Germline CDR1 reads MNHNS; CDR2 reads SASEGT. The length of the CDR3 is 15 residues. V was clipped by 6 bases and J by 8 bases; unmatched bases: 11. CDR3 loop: CASRRTLAGGSTQYF. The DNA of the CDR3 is TGTGCCAGCAGGAGAACCTTAGCGGGGGGTTCTACGCAGTATTTT.

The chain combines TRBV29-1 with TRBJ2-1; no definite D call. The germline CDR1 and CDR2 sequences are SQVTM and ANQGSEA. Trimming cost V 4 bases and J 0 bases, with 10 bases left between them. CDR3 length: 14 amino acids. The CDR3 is CSVVVGFSYNEQFF. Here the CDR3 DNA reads TGCAGCGTTGTCGTCGGGTTCTCCTACAATGAGCAGTTCTTC.

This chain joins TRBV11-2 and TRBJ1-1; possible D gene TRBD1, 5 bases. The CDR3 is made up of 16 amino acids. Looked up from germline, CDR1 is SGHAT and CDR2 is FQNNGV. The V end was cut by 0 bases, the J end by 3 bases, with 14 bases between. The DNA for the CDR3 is TGTGCCAGCAGCTTAGATGAGGACGGGGGGGACACTGAAGCTTTCTTT. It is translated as CASSLDEDGGDTEAFF.